This T cell receptor beta chain was obtained from a study of cytomegalovirus exposure and HLA in healthy donors. Study findings and constraints: Most CMV-associated TCR beta chains were later found to appear HLA-restricted.

The V end was cut by 2 bases, the J end by 4 bases, with 11 bases between. The CDR3 is 14 amino acids. Germline CDR1 and CDR2: MNHEY and SMNVEV (reference sequence). Remarks on this clone: Antigen: not known.

In the PCR, 60 Vbeta and 13 Jbeta primers were used. TCRdb's table, derived via immunoSEQ multiplex PCR, lists solely in-frame clones and lacks some. Counted here are 100,000 to 150,000 clones, 79% occurring once; the ten biggest clones make up 2% to 2.5%. The source material was PBMCs. The TCR originated in a man between 18 and 35 years old in good health and CMV-seronegative. V usage is TRBV27 and J usage is TRBJ1-2; possible D gene TRBD1, 6 bases. The CDR3 DNA reads as TGTGCCAGCAGTTTAGGGGCAGGGGTCTATGGCTACACCTTC. It translates to CASSLGAGVYGYTF.